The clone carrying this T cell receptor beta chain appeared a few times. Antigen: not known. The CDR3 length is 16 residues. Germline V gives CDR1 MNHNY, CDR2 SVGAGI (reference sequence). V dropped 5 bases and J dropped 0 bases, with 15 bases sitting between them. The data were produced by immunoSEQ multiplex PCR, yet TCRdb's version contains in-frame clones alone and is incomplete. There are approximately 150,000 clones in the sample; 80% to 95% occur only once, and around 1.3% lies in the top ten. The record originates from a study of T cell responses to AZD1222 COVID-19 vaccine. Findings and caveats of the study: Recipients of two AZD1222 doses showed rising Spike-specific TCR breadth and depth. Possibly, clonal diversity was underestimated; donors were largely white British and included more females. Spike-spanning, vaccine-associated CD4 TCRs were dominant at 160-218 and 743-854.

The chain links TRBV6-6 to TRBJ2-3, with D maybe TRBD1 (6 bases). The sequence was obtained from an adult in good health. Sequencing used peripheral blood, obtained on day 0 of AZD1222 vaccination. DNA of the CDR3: TGTGCCAGCAGTGCGAGTAGGGGGTTTAGCACAGATACGCAGTATTTT. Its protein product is CASSASRGFSTDTQYF.